Here is one T cell receptor beta chain with its context. UMIs and sample barcodes were carried by the TCR alpha and TCR beta cDNA libraries that 5'RACE produced using constant-segment primers. One entry per CDR3 protein, called by TCRdb with MiXCR from the 5' RACE reads. The table includes just under 150,000 distinct CDR3 sequences, roughly 19% detected once. These data originate in a study of T-cell memory formation after mild COVID-19. The CDR3 extends over 13 amino acids. CDR1 ENHRY and CDR2 SYGVKD come from the germline V gene. V was shortened by 8 bases and J by 1 base, with 11 bases between the two germline ends.

This chain connects TRBV10-3 to TRBJ1-1, with D unresolved. The sequenced sample consisted of PBMCs or a T cell subset sorted from them (not recorded which). The TCR sequence derives from an adult woman who had mild COVID-19 (a few samples of this study predate the infection). Cell type and time point are not known. The CDR3 region is CAIGKAQNTEAFF. The CDR3 DNA is TGTGCCATCGGAAAAGCCCAGAACACTGAAGCTTTCTTT.